This T cell receptor (beta chain) stems from a study of regulatory T cells in long-lasting Graves disease. Combining iRepertoire HTBI primers with Arm-PCR of CDR3 regions, the authors built TCR beta libraries. In TCRdb, the multiplex PCR reads were re-called with MiXCR into one record per CDR3 protein. The profile covers about 470,000 distinct CDR3 sequences, with approximately 21% appearing a single time and 7.1% taken by the ten largest. This clonotype appeared a few times. Time point indicated: persistent/refractory GD, antithyroid drugs over 5 years with positive TRAb. Making the TCR library involved RNA that had been extracted from PBMCs. Germline V gene sequence: CDR1 MDHEN, CDR2 SYDVKM. This CDR3 comprises 15 residues. The junction had 9 bases not matched to a gene; V was cut back by 6 bases and J by 5 bases.

The specimen was peripheral blood mononuclear cells (PBMCs), collected when the disease was refractory, from a patient treated with antithyroid drugs. The rearrangement joins TRBV28 to TRBJ2-1; 8 bases agree with TRBD2. This sequence originates from a female donor with Graves disease. CDR3 nucleotide sequence: TGTGCCAGCAGCAAAAGGACTAGCTTCCACAATGAGCAGTTCTTC. It specifies CASSKRTSFHNEQFF.